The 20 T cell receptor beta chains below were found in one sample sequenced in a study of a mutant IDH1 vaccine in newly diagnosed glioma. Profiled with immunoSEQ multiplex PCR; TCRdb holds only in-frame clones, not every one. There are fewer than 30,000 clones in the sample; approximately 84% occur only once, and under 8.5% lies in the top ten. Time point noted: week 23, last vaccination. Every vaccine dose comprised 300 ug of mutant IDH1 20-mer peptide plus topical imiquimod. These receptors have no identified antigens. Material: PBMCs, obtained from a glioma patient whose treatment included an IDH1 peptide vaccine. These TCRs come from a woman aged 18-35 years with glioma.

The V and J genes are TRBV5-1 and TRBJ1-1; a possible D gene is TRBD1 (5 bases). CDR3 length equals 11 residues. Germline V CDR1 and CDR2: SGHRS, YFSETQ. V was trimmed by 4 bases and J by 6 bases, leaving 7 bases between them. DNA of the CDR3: TGCGCCAGCAGCGAGGGACCTGAAGCTTTCTTT. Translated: CASSEGPEAFF.

CDR3 nucleotide sequence: TGTGCCAGCAGTCCCGGATATCTGAACACTGAAGCTTTCTTT. Encoded protein: CASSPGYLNTEAFF. V is TRBV28 and J is TRBJ1-1; D remains unclear. Trimming stripped 5 bases from V and 0 bases from J, with 10 bases between. This CDR3 spans 14 amino acids. Germline assignment: CDR1 MDHEN and CDR2 SYDVKM.

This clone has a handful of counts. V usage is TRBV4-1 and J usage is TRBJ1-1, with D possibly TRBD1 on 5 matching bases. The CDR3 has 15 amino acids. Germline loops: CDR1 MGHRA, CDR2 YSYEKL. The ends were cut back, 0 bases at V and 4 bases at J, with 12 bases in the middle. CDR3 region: CASSQEYRGTTEAFF. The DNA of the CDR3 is TGCGCCAGCAGCCAAGAATATAGGGGAACCACTGAAGCTTTCTTT.

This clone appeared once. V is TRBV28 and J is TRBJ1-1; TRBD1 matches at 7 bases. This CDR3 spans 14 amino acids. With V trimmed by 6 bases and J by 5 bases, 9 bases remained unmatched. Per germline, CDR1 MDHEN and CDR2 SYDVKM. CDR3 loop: CASSFRTGLTEAFF. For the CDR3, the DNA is TGTGCCAGCAGCTTTAGGACAGGCCTTACTGAAGCTTTCTTT.

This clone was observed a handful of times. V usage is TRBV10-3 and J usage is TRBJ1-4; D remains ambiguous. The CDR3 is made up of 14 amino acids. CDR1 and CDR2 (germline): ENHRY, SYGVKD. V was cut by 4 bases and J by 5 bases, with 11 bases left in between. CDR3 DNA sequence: TGTGCCATCAGTGTTCAGTTGGGGAATGAAAAACTGTTTTTT. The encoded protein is CAISVQLGNEKLFF.

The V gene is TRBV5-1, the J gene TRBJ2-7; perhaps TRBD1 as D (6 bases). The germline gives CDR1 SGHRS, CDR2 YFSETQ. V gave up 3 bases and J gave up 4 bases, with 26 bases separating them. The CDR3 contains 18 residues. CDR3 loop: CASSSRAWTSGAPYEQYF. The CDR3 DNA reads TGCGCCAGCAGCTCCCGAGCTTGGACGTCAGGGGCTCCATACGAGCAGTACTTC.

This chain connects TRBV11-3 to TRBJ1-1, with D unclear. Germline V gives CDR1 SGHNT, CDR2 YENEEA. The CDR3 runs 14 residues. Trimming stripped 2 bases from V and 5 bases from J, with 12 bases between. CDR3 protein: CASSLKEVGTEAFF. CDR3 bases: TGTGCCAGCAGCTTAAAAGAGGTGGGGACTGAAGCTTTCTTT. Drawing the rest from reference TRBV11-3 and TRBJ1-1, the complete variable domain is EAGVVQSPRYKIIEKKQPVAFWCNPISGHNTLYWYLQNLGQGPELLIRYENEEAVDDSQLPKDRFSAERLKGVDSTLKIQPAELGDSAVYLCASSLKEVGTEAFFGQGTRLTVV.

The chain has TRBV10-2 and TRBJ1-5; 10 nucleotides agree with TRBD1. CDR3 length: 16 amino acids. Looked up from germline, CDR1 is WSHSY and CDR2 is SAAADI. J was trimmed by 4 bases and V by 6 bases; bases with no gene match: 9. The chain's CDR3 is CASRDADRGRNQPQHF. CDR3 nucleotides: TGCGCCAGCAGGGACGCAGACAGGGGGCGGAATCAGCCCCAGCATTTT.

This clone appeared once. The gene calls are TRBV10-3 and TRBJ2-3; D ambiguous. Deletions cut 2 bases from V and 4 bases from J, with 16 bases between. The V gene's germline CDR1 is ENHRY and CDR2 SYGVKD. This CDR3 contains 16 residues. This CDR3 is CAISEPFRDRADTQYF. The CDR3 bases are TGTGCCATCAGTGAGCCTTTTAGAGATCGAGCAGATACGCAGTATTTT.

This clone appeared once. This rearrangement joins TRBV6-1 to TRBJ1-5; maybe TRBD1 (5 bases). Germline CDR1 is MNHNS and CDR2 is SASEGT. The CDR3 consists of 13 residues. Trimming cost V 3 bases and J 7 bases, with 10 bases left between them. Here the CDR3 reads CASSEGPGQPQHF. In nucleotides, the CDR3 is TGTGCCAGCAGTGAGGGGCCCGGACAGCCCCAGCATTTT.

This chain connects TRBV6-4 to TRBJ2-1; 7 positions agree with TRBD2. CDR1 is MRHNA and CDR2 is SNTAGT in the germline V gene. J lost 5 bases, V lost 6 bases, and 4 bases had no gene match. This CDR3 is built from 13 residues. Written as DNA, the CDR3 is TGTGCCAGCAGCCGGGAGGCCAACAATGAGCAGTTCTTC. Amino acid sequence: CASSREANNEQFF.

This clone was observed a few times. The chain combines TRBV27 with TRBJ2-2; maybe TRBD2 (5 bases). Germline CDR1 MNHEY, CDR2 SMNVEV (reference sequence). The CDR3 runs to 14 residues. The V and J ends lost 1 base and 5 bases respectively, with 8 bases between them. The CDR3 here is CASSLLGGTGELFF. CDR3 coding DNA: TGTGCCAGCAGTTTATTAGGCGGGACCGGGGAGCTGTTTTTT.

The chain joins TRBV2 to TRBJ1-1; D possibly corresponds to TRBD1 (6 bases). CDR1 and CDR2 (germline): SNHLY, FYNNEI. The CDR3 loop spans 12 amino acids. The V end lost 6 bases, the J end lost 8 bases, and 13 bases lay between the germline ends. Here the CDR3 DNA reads TGTGCCAGCAGGGCGACAGGAGAAGAAGCTTTCTTT. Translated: CASRATGEEAFF.

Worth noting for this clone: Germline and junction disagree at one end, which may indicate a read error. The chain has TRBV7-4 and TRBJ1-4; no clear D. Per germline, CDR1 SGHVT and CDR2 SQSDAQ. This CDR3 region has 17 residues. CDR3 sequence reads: CASSLVLWADSNEKLFF. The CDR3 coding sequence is TGTGCCAGCAGTTTAGTTTTATGGGCTGACTCTAATGAAAAACTGTTTTTT.

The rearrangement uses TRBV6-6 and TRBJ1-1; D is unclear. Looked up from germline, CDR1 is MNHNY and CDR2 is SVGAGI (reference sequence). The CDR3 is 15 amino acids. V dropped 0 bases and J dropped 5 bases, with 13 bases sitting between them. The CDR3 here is CASSYSAGTRTEAFF. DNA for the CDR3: TGTGCCAGCAGTTACTCGGCAGGTACTCGGACTGAAGCTTTCTTT.

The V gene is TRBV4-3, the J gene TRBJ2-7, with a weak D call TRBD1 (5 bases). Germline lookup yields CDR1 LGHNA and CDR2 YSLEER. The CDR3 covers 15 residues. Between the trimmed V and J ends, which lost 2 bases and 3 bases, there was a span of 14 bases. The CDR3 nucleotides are TGCGCCAGCAGCCAAAGCCAGGGTACTTACTACGAGCAGTACTTC. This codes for CASSQSQGTYYEQYF.

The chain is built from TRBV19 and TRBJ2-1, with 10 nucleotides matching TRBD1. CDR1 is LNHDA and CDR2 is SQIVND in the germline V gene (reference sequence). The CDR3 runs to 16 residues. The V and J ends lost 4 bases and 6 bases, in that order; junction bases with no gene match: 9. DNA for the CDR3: TGTGCCAGTAGTACCCCCCGGGGACAGGGGAGCAATGAGCAGTTCTTC. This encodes CASSTPRGQGSNEQFF.

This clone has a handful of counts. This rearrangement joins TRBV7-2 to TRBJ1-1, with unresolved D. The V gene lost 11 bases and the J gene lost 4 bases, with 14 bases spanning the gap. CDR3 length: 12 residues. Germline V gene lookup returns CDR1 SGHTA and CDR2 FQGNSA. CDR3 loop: CASLGRGTEAFF. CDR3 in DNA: TGTGCCTCCCTTGGGCGTGGCACTGAAGCTTTCTTT.

CDR3 region: CASSQDMRILYEQYF. CDR3 in DNA: TGCGCCAGCAGCCAAGATATGCGGATCCTCTACGAGCAGTACTTC. This chain uses TRBV4-1 with TRBJ2-7; no clear D gene. V gave up 0 bases and J gave up 3 bases, with 12 bases separating them. Germline V gene lookup returns CDR1 MGHRA and CDR2 YSYEKL. This CDR3 has 15 amino acids.

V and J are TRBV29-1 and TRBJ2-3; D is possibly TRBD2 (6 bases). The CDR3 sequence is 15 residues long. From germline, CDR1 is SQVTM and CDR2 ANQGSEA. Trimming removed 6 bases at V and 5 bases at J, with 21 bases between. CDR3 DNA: TGCAGCGTGGGGAGAAGCGGGTTCAACCAAGATACGCAGTATTTT. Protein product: CSVGRSGFNQDTQYF.